This T cell receptor (beta chain) is from a study of T cells in Graves' hyperthyroidism and ophthalmopathy. Whole-study results and caveats: The model anticipated ophthalmopathy a median approximately six months pre-onset. A model using 13 V-J features told ophthalmopathy apart from stable hyperthyroidism. Within blood appeared most thyroid clonotypes that had expanded above 0.001.

Amplified TCR beta CDR3 regions derived from RNA transcripts. RT-PCR in the first round (using the HTBI primer set) targeted the TCR CDR3. Using its own MiXCR run on the multiplex PCR reads, TCRdb lists one record per CDR3 protein. The sample lists 480,000 or so distinct CDR3 sequences; 40% to 55% were seen once. CDR3 size: 16 residues. In germline, CDR1 is DFQATT, CDR2 SNEGSKA (reference sequence). The V gene lost 1 base and the J gene lost 0 bases, with 13 bases spanning the gap. Patients were excluded for uncontrolled infection, other autoimmune disease, pregnancy or lactation. This clonotype was counted many times. Antigen specificity is unknown.

The rearrangement joins TRBV20-1 to TRBJ1-3, with D unresolved. The sample consisted of peripheral blood or thyroid tissue (not recorded which). The source of this sequence is an adult woman with Graves' disease, either hyperthyroidism or ophthalmopathy (not recorded which). Here the CDR3 reads CSARASGGISGNTIYF. Here the CDR3 DNA reads TGCAGTGCTAGAGCTAGCGGCGGTATCTCTGGAAACACCATATATTTT.